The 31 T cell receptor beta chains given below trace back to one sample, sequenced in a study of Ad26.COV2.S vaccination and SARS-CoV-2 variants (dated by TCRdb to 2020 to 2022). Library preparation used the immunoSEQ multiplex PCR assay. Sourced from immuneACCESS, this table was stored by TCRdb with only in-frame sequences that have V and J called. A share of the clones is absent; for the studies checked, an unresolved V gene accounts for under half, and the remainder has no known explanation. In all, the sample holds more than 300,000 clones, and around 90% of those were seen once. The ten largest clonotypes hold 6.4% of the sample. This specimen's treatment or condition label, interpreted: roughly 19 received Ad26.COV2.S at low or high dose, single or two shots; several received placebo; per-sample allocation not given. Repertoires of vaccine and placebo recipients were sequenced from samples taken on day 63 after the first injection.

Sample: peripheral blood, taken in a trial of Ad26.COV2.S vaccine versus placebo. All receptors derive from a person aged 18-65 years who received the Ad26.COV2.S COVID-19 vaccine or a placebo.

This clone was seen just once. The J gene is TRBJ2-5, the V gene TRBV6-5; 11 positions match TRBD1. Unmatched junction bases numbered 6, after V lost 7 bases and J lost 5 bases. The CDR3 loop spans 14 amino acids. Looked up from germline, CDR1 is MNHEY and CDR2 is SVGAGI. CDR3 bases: TGTGCCAGCAAAAGCGGGACAGGGGGTGAGACCCAGTACTTC. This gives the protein CASKSGTGGETQYF.

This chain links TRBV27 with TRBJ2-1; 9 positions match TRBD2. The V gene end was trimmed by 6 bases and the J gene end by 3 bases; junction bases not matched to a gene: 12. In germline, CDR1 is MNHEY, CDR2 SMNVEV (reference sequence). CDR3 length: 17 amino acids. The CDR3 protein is CASSHLAGLKNYNEQFF. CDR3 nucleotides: TGTGCCAGCAGCCATCTAGCGGGACTCAAAAACTACAATGAGCAGTTCTTC.

As DNA, the CDR3 is TGTGCCAGCAGCGTATCACAGGGCCTAAGCTCTGGGGCCAACGTCCTGACTTTC. Translation: CASSVSQGLSSGANVLTF. The rearrangement joins TRBV7-9 to TRBJ2-6; a weak D match, TRBD1 (6 bases). The CDR3 is 18 residues long. Germline assignment: CDR1 SEHNR and CDR2 FQNEAQ (reference sequence). Trimming removed 5 bases at V and 0 bases at J, with 17 bases between.

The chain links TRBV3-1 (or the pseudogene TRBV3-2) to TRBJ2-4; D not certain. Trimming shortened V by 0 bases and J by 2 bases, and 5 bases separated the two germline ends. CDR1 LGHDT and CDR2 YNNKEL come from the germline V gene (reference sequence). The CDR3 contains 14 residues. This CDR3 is CASSQEVSKNIQYF. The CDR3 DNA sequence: TGTGCCAGCAGCCAAGAGGTGTCCAAAAACATTCAGTACTTC.

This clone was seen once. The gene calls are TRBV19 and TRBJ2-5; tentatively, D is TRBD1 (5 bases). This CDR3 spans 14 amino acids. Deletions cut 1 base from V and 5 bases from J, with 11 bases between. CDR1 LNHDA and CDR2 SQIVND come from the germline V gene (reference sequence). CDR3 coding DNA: TGTGCCAGTAGTATAGCGCCAGGGCAGGAGACCCAGTACTTC. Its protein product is CASSIAPGQETQYF. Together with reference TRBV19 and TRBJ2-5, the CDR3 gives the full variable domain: DGGITQSPKYLFRKEGQNVTLSCEQNLNHDAMYWYRQDPGQGLRLIYYSQIVNDFQKGDIAEGYSVSREKKESFPLTVTSAQKNPTAFYLCASSIAPGQETQYFGPGTRLLVL.

The CDR3 is CASSLPGAGETQYF. CDR3 in DNA: TGTGCCAGCAGTTTACCGGGGGCCGGGGAGACCCAGTACTTC. The chain couples TRBV28 to TRBJ2-5; D is perhaps TRBD1 or TRBD2 (6 bases each). The CDR3 length is 14 residues. Germline V gives CDR1 MDHEN, CDR2 SYDVKM. Trimming left V 2 bases short and J 5 bases short, with 12 bases between. The full variable domain, completed using reference TRBV28 and TRBJ2-5, is DVKVTQSSRYLVKRTGEKVFLECVQDMDHENMFWYRQDPGLGLRLIYFSYDVKMKEKGDIPEGYSVSREKKERFSLILESASTNQTSMYLCASSLPGAGETQYFGPGTRLLVL.

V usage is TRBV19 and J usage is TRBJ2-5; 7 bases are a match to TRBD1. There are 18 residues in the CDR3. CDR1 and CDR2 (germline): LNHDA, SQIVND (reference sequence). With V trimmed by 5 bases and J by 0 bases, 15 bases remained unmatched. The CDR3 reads CASSEGRQGIRYQETQYF. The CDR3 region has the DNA TGTGCCAGTAGTGAGGGTCGACAGGGAATAAGGTACCAAGAGACCCAGTACTTC. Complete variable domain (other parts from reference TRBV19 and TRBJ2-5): DGGITQSPKYLFRKEGQNVTLSCEQNLNHDAMYWYRQDPGQGLRLIYYSQIVNDFQKGDIAEGYSVSREKKESFPLTVTSAQKNPTAFYLCASSEGRQGIRYQETQYFGPGTRLLVL.

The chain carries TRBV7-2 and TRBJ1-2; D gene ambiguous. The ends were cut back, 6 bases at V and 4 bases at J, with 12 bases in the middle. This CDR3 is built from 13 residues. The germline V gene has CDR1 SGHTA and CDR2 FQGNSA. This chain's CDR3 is CASSSTRTYGYTF. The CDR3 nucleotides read TGTGCCAGCAGTTCAACAAGGACCTATGGCTACACCTTC.

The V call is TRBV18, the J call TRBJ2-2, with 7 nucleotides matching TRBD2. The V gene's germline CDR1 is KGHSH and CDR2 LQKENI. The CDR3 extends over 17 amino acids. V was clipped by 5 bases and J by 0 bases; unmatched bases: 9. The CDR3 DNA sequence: TGTGCCAGCTCAACCAGTCCGGGGGGATCGAACACCGGGGAGCTGTTTTTT. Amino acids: CASSTSPGGSNTGELFF. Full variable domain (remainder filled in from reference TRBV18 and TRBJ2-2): NAGVMQNPRHLVRRRGQEARLRCSPMKGHSHVYWYRQLPEEGLKFMVYLQKENIIDESGMPKERFSAEFPKEGPSILRIQQVVRGDSAAYFCASSTSPGGSNTGELFFGEGSRLTVL.

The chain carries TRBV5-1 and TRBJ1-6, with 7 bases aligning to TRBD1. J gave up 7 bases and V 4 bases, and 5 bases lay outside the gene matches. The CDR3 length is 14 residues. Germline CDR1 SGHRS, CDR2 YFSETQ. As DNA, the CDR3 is TGCGCCAGCAGCGCCCAGGGGGGCAATTCACCCCTCCACTTT. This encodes CASSAQGGNSPLHF.

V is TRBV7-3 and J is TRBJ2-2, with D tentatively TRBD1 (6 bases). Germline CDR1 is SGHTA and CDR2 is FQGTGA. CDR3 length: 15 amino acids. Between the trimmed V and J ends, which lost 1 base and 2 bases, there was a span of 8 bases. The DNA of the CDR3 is TGTGCCAGCAGCTTAAACAGGGAAAACACCGGGGAGCTGTTTTTT. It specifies CASSLNRENTGELFF.

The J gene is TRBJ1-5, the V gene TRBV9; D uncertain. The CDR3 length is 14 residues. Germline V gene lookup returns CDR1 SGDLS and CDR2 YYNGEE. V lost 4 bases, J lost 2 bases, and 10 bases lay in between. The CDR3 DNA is TGTGCCAGCAGCCAAGGACTGGGCAATCAGCCCCAGCATTTT. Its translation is CASSQGLGNQPQHF.

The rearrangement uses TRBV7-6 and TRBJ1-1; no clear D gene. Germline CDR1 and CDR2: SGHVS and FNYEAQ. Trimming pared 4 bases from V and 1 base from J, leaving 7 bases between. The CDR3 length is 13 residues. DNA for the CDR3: TGTGCCAGCAGCTATACAGAGAACACTGAAGCTTTCTTT. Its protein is CASSYTENTEAFF.

CDR3 DNA: TGTGCCAGTACAATGTTACAGGCCCGCTCTGGAAACACCATATATTTT. It specifies CASTMLQARSGNTIYF. The chain uses TRBV19 and TRBJ1-3; a weak D match, TRBD1 (5 bases). V was trimmed by 7 bases and J by 0 bases, leaving 16 bases between them. The CDR3 length is 16 residues. Germline CDR1 reads LNHDA; CDR2 reads SQIVND (reference sequence).

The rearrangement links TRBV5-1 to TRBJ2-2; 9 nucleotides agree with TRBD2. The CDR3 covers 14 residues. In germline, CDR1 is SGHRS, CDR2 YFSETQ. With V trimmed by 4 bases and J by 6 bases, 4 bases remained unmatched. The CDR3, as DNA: TGCGCCAGCAGCCCTAGCGGGGAGGCCGGGGAGCTGTTTTTT. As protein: CASSPSGEAGELFF.

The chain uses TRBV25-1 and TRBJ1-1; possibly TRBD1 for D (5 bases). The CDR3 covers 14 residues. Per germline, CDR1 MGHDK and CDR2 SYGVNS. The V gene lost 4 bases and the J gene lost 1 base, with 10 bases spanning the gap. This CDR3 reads CASSVLGGNTEAFF. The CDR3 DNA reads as TGTGCCAGCAGTGTATTGGGGGGGAACACTGAAGCTTTCTTT.

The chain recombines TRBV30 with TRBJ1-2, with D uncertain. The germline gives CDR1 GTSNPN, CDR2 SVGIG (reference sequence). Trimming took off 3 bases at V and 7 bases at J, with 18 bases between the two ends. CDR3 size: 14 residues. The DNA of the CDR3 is TGTGCCTGGAGCCTGCCCCGGGGTATAGGTGGCTACACCTTC. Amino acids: CAWSLPRGIGGYTF.

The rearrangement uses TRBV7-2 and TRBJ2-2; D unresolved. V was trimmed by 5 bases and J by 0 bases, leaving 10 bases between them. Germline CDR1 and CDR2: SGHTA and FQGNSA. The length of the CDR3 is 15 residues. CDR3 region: CASSPTGSNTGELFF. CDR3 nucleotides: TGTGCCAGCAGCCCCACTGGGTCGAACACCGGGGAGCTGTTTTTT.

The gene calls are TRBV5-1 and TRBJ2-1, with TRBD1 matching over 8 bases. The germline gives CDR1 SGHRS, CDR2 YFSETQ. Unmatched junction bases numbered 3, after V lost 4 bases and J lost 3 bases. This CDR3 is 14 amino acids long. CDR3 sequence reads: CASSEDRGYNEQFF. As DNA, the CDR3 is TGCGCCAGCAGCGAAGACAGGGGCTACAATGAGCAGTTCTTC.

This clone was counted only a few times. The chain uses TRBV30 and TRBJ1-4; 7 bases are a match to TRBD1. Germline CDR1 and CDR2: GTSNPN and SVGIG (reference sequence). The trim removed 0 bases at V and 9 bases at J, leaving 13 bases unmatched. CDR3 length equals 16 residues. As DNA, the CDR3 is TGTGCCTGGAGTGTAGATATGACAGGGTTTACGAAAAAACTGTTTTTT. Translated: CAWSVDMTGFTKKLFF.

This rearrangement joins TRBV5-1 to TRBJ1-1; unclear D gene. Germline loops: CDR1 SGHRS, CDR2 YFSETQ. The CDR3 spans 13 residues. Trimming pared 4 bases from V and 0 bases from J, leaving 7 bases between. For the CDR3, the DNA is TGCGCCAGCAGCAACGGGGTGAACACTGAAGCTTTCTTT. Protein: CASSNGVNTEAFF.

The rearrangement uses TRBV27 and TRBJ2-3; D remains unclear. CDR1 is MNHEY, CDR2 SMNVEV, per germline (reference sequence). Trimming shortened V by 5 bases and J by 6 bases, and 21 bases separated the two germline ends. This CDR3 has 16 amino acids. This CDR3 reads CASSLRLAQRRDTQYF. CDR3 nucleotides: TGTGCCAGCAGTCTACGTCTGGCCCAACGGCGGGATACGCAGTATTTT.

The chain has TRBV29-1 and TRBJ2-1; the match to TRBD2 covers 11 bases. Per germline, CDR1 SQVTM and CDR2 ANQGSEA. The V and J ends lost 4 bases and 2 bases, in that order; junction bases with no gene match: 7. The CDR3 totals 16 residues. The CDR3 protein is CSVGDLSGGAYNEQFF. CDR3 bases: TGCAGCGTTGGAGATCTTAGCGGGGGGGCCTACAATGAGCAGTTCTTC.

The CDR3 bases are TGTGCCAGCAGTAAATTATCGGACAGCAATAAAGAGACCCAGTACTTC. Residues: CASSKLSDSNKETQYF. The V call is TRBV25-1, the J call TRBJ2-5; a possible D gene is TRBD1 (6 bases). V lost 5 bases, J lost 3 bases, and 19 bases lay in between. This CDR3 comprises 16 residues. The V gene's germline CDR1 is MGHDK and CDR2 SYGVNS.

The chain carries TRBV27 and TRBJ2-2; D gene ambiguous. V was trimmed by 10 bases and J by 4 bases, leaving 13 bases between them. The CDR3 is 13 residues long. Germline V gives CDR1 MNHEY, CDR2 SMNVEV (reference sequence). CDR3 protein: CATRPFFTGELFF. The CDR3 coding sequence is TGTGCCACTCGACCATTTTTCACCGGGGAGCTGTTTTTT.

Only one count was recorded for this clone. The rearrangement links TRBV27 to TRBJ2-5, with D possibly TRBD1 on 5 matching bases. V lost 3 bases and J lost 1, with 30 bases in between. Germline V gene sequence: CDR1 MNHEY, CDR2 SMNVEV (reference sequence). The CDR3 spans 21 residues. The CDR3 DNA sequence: TGTGCCAGCAGTTTTAAGGCCCCCGGTGCGACAGTCAGGACCAGCCAAGAGACCCAGTACTTC. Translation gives CASSFKAPGATVRTSQETQYF.

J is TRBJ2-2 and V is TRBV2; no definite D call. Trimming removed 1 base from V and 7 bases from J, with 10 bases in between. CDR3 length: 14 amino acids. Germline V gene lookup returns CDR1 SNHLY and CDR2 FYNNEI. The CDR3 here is CASSEVLGIGELFF. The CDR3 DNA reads TGTGCCAGCAGTGAAGTATTGGGGATCGGGGAGCTGTTTTTT. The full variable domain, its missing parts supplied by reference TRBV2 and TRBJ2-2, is EPEVTQTPSHQVTQMGQEVILRCVPISNHLYFYWYRQILGQKVEFLVSFYNNEISEKSEIFDDQFSVERPDGSNFTLKIRSTKLEDSAMYFCASSEVLGIGELFFGEGSRLTVL.

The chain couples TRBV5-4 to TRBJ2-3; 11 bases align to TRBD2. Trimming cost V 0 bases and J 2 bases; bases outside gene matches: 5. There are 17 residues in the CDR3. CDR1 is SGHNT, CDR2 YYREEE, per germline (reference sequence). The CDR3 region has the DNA TGTGCCAGCAGCTTGGAGTTACTAGCGGGGGACACAGATACGCAGTATTTT. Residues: CASSLELLAGDTDTQYF.

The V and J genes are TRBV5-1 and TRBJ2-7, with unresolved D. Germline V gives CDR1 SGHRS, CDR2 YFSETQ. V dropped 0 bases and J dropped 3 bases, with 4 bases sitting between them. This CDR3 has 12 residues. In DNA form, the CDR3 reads TGCGCCAGCAGCTTGGATCGCTACGAGCAGTACTTC. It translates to CASSLDRYEQYF.

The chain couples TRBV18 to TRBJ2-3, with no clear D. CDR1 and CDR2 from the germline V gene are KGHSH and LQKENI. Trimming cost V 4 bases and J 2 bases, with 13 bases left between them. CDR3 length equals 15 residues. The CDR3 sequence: CASSLGRQSTDTQYF. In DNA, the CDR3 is TGTGCCAGCTCACTAGGTCGGCAGTCCACAGATACGCAGTATTTT.

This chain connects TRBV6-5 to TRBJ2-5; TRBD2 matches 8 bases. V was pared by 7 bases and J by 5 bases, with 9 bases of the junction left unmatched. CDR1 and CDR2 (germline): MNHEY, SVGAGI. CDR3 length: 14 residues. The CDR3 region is CASKGSGAWETQYF. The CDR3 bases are TGTGCCAGCAAAGGTAGCGGGGCCTGGGAGACCCAGTACTTC.